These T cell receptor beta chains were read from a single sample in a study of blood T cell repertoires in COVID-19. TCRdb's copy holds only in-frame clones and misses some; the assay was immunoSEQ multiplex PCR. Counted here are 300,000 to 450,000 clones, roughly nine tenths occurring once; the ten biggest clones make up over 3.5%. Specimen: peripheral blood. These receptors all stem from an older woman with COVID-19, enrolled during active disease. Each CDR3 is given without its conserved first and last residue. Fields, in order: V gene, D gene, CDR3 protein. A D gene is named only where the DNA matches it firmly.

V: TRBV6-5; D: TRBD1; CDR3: ASSRTGNYGYT
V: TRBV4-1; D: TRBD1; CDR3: ASSPADRDSDTQY
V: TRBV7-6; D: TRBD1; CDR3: ASSLTPGQGLSSNSPLH
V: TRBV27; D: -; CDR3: ASSPNTPAGENQPQH
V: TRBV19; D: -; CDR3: ASSVDQGSNQPQH
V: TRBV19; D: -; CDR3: ASIPDRNTEAF
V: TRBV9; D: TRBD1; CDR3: ASSASGTGGNTIY
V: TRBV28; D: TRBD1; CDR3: ASSLDRGFGYT
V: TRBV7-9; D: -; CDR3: ASSQGTKNRQY
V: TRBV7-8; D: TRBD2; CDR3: ASSPGLAGLQETQY
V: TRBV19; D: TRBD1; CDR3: ASLMTGVNNQPQH
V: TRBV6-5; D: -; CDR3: ASSFGQSSYNSPLH
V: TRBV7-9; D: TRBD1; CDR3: ASSYLDRAEKLF
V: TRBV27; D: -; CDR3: ASSLEGIQPQH
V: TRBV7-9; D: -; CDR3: ASSPGLTSYEQY
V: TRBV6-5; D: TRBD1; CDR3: ASEPDRNYGYT
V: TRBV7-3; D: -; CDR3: ASSLTLGEKLF
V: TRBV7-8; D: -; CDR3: ATRAGVGTDTQY
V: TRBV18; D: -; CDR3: ASSRAGTVNTEAF
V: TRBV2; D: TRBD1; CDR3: ASSRGRIPEAF
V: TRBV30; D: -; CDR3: AHRQQGSNRNTIY
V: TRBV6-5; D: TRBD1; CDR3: ASSNGQGGYQPQH
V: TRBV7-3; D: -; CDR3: ASSLYGAQADYEQY
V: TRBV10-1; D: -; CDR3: ASSDAGMNTEAF
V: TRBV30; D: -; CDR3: AWTRSTGYGYT
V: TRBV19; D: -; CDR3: ASSIPGQGRFGYT
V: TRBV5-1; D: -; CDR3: ASSPRQIQETQY
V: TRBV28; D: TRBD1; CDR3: ASRGQASQRPQH
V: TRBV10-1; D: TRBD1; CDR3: ASSEPGQSSYNSPLH
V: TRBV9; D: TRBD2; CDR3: ASSPRTSGSTDTQY
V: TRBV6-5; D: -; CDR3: ASSLDTRGGYT
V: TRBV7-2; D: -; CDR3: ASTPGPMQGMGYGYT
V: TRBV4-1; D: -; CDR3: ASSQAGLRRVEPLH
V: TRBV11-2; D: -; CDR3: ASSTLSGAGSPLH
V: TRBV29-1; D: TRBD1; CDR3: SVGGGTGFYEGYT
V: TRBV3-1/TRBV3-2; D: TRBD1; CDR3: ASSGRQGAWTEAF
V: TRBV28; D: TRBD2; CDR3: ASRLAGLYEQY
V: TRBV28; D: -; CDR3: ASSLLQSEAF
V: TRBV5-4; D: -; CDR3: ASSVTGNTEAF
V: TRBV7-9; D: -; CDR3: ASSLVVVTGGKNTEAF
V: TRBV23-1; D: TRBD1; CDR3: ASPVRVQGVSSYEQY
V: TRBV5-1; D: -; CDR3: ASRTGGPNEKLF
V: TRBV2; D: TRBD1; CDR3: ASNPGPGGSPLH
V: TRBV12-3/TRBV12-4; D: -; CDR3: ASSLGGNSPLH
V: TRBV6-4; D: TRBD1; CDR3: ASPLRRTGWTPLH
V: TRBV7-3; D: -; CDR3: ASSLRGLPSTGELF
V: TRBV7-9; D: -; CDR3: ASSRTDFLF
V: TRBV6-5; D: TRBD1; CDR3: ASSYDRENSPLH
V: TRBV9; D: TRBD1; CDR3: ASSPGQGLNEKLF
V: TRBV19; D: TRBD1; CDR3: ASSMGTGEWDSGANVLT
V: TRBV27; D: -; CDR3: ASSSIPTVLPQH
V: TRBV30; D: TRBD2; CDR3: ASSLSGVNEQF
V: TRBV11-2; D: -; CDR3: ASSTRLNSGANVLT